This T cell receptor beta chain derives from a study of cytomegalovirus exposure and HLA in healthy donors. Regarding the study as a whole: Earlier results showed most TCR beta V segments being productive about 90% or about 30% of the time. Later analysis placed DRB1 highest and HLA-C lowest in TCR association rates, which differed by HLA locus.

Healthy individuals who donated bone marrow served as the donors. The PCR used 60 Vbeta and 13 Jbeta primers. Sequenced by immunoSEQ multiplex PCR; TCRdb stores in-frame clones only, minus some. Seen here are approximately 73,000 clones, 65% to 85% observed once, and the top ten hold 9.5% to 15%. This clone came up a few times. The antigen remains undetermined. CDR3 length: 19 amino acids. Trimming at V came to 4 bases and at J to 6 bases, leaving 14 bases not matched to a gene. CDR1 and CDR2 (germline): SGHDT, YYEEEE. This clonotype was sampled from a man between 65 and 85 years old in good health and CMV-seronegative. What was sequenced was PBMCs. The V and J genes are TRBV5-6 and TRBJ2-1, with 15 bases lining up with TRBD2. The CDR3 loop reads CASSPLPGTSGGRINEQFF. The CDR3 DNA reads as TGTGCCAGCAGCCCCCTTCCAGGGACTAGCGGGGGGCGAATCAATGAGCAGTTCTTC.